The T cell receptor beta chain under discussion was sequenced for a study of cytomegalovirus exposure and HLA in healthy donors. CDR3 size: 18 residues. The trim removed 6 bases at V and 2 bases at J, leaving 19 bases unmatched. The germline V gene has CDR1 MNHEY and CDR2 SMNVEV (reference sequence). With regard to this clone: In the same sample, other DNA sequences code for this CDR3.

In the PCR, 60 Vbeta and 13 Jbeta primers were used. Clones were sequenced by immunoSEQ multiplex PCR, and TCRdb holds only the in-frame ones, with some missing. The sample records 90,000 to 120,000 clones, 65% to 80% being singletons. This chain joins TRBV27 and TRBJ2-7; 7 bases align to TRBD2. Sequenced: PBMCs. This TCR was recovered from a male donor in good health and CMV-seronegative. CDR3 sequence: CASSSHTRTSVKTYEQYF. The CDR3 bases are TGTGCCAGCAGCTCGCATACCCGAACTAGCGTTAAGACCTACGAGCAGTACTTC.